Listed below are T cell receptor beta chains from one sample, sequenced in a study of blood T cells in healthy people across ages. TCRdb re-analysed the 5' RACE reads in MiXCR, keeping a single row per CDR3 protein. The sample holds some 900,000 distinct CDR3 sequences, around 49% seen once. The sample was blood. The receptors shown here come from a man in his thirties or forties in good health. Both conserved end residues are part of each CDR3. A D gene is named only where the DNA matches it firmly. A clone size is listed for some rows: how often the clone was seen (once, few, many), or a class if it is expanded.

j_gene: TRBJ1-1
d_gene: .
v_gene: TRBV10-3
abundance: .
CDR3nt: TGTGCCATCAGTGAGTCTTTCGGGACACGGAACACTGAAGCTTTCTTT
CDR3aa: CAISESFGTRNTEAFF

j_gene: TRBJ1-2
d_gene: .
v_gene: TRBV12-3/TRBV12-4
abundance: .
CDR3nt: TGTGCCAGCAGTTTCGGCGGGGGCGAGTATGGCTACACCTTC
CDR3aa: CASSFGGGEYGYTF

j_gene: TRBJ1-4
d_gene: TRBD1
v_gene: TRBV6-5
abundance: .
CDR3nt: TGTGCCAGCAGTTACTCGACAGGGGGTTCTGAAAAACTGTTTTTT
CDR3aa: CASSYSTGGSEKLFF

j_gene: TRBJ2-1
d_gene: .
v_gene: TRBV20-1
abundance: many
CDR3nt: TGCAGTGCTAGAGTCAGCCCTAGCAGTACCAACTACAATGAGCAGTTCTTC
CDR3aa: CSARVSPSSTNYNEQFF

j_gene: TRBJ1-1
d_gene: .
v_gene: TRBV28
abundance: once
CDR3nt: TGTGCCAGCAGTTTAGAGGGGATGAGGACTGAAGCTTTCTTT
CDR3aa: CASSLEGMRTEAFF

j_gene: TRBJ2-2
d_gene: .
v_gene: TRBV6-1
abundance: .
CDR3nt: TGTGCCAGCACCCCCTTGTGGGGCAACACCGGGGAGCTGTTTTTT
CDR3aa: CASTPLWGNTGELFF

j_gene: TRBJ2-6
d_gene: .
v_gene: TRBV18
abundance: .
CDR3nt: TGTGCCAGCTCACCAACGAGTGCCTCTGGGGCCAACGTCCTGACTTTC
CDR3aa: CASSPTSASGANVLTF

j_gene: TRBJ2-1
d_gene: .
v_gene: TRBV6-5
abundance: few
CDR3nt: TGTGCCAGCAGTTACGGGGGGCTGGGGTCAAGTGAGCAGTTCTTC
CDR3aa: CASSYGGLGSSEQFF

j_gene: TRBJ2-1
d_gene: TRBD2
v_gene: TRBV5-1
abundance: .
CDR3nt: TGCGCCAGCAGCTTGGGGACGGGCGGGGGGAACAATGAGCAGTTCTTC
CDR3aa: CASSLGTGGGNNEQFF

j_gene: TRBJ1-3
d_gene: .
v_gene: TRBV4-1
abundance: .
CDR3nt: TGCGCCAGCAGCGCCCCCCCTGGAAACACCATATATTTT
CDR3aa: CASSAPPGNTIYF

j_gene: TRBJ2-1
d_gene: .
v_gene: TRBV20-1
abundance: .
CDR3nt: TGCAGTGCTAGAGATCTCGGTGGCTCCTACAATGAGCAGTTCTTC
CDR3aa: CSARDLGGSYNEQFF

j_gene: TRBJ2-7
d_gene: TRBD1
v_gene: TRBV6-2/TRBV6-3
abundance: .
CDR3nt: TGTGCCAGCAGCGACGGACAGGGGGTATCCTACGAGCAGTACTTC
CDR3aa: CASSDGQGVSYEQYF

j_gene: TRBJ1-1
d_gene: .
v_gene: TRBV20-1
abundance: .
CDR3nt: TGCAGTGCTAGAGTATCCCCATCTCCCCGCAACACTGAAGCTTTCTTT
CDR3aa: CSARVSPSPRNTEAFF

j_gene: TRBJ1-5
d_gene: .
v_gene: TRBV20-1
abundance: few
CDR3nt: TGCAGTGCTAGAGACCTGGGTAAGAAGGGGACTTTTAGCAATCAGCCCCAGCATTTT
CDR3aa: CSARDLGKKGTFSNQPQHF

j_gene: TRBJ2-1
d_gene: .
v_gene: TRBV9
abundance: .
CDR3nt: TGTGCCAGCAGCGCCGGTCGAGGGCTCAATGAGCAGTTCTTC
CDR3aa: CASSAGRGLNEQFF

j_gene: TRBJ1-5
d_gene: .
v_gene: TRBV19
abundance: .
CDR3nt: TGTGCCAGTAGCCACGGGGGACGTTCTTCGAATCAGCCCCAACATTTT
CDR3aa: CASSHGGRSSNQPQHF

j_gene: TRBJ2-7
d_gene: .
v_gene: TRBV6-5
abundance: few
CDR3nt: TGTGCCAGCAGCCACCTCTCCGAGGGTCCCTACGAGCAGTACTTC
CDR3aa: CASSHLSEGPYEQYF

j_gene: TRBJ2-7
d_gene: .
v_gene: TRBV2
abundance: few
CDR3nt: TGTGCCAGCACCCCGCAGGACTACGAGCAGTACTTC
CDR3aa: CASTPQDYEQYF

j_gene: TRBJ1-5
d_gene: .
v_gene: TRBV5-1
abundance: once
CDR3nt: TGCGCCAGCAGCTTGAGGGGTGACCGGGATCAGCCCCAGCATTTT
CDR3aa: CASSLRGDRDQPQHF

j_gene: TRBJ2-7
d_gene: .
v_gene: TRBV20-1
abundance: few
CDR3nt: TGCAGTGCTAGGGAGGGAGGAACGACCTACGAGCAGTACTTC
CDR3aa: CSAREGGTTYEQYF

j_gene: TRBJ2-3
d_gene: .
v_gene: TRBV29-1
abundance: few
CDR3nt: TGCAGCGTTGAGCACCTAGGCGCAGATACGCAGTATTTT
CDR3aa: CSVEHLGADTQYF

j_gene: TRBJ2-7
d_gene: .
v_gene: TRBV10-3
abundance: few
CDR3nt: TGTGCAACGATGGTGGCAGGGACAACCTACGAGCAGTACTTC
CDR3aa: CATMVAGTTYEQYF

j_gene: TRBJ2-3
d_gene: TRBD2
v_gene: TRBV7-3
abundance: once
CDR3nt: TGTGCCAGCAGCTTATCAGCGGGGTACACAGATACGCAGTATTTT
CDR3aa: CASSLSAGYTDTQYF

j_gene: TRBJ2-6
d_gene: .
v_gene: TRBV6-1
abundance: .
CDR3nt: TGTGCCAGCAGTGACGGGCAGGGAGTTCCTGGGGCCAACGTCCCGACTTTC
CDR3aa: CASSDGQGVPGANVPTF

j_gene: TRBJ2-7
d_gene: .
v_gene: TRBV2
abundance: .
CDR3nt: TGTGCCAGCAGTGAAGTAGTGGGCTTCGACGAGCAGTACTTC
CDR3aa: CASSEVVGFDEQYF

j_gene: TRBJ2-3
d_gene: TRBD1
v_gene: TRBV7-2
abundance: few
CDR3nt: TGTGCCAGCAGCTCGGGACAGCAATTCACAGATACGCAGTATTTT
CDR3aa: CASSSGQQFTDTQYF

j_gene: TRBJ2-5
d_gene: .
v_gene: TRBV5-1
abundance: .
CDR3nt: TGCGCCAGCAGCGTGGGTAGCAAAGAGACCCAGTACTTC
CDR3aa: CASSVGSKETQYF

j_gene: TRBJ2-7
d_gene: .
v_gene: TRBV11-2
abundance: few
CDR3nt: TGTGCCAGCAGACCCACTATGGGCGGCTCCGAGCAGTACTTC
CDR3aa: CASRPTMGGSEQYF

j_gene: TRBJ1-6
d_gene: .
v_gene: TRBV2
abundance: .
CDR3nt: TGTGCCAGCAGTGAAAGGGGCGGCTATAATTCACCCCTCCACTTT
CDR3aa: CASSERGGYNSPLHF

j_gene: TRBJ2-3
d_gene: .
v_gene: TRBV4-2
abundance: many
CDR3nt: TGTGCCAGCAGCTCCGGGACTGCAGACACAGATACGCAGTATTTT
CDR3aa: CASSSGTADTDTQYF

j_gene: TRBJ2-3
d_gene: .
v_gene: TRBV10-3
abundance: few
CDR3nt: TGTGCCATCAGTGACCCTTCGACGAGTACAGATACGCAGTATTTT
CDR3aa: CAISDPSTSTDTQYF

j_gene: TRBJ1-2
d_gene: .
v_gene: TRBV9
abundance: few
CDR3nt: TGTGCCAGCAGCACAAGTGGGGTTGGCGGCTACACCTTC
CDR3aa: CASSTSGVGGYTF

j_gene: TRBJ1-5
d_gene: .
v_gene: TRBV20-1
abundance: few
CDR3nt: TGCAGTGCTCGATCTTGGGGGCAAGACAATCAGCCCCAGCATTTT
CDR3aa: CSARSWGQDNQPQHF

j_gene: TRBJ2-5
d_gene: .
v_gene: TRBV4-1
abundance: once
CDR3nt: TGCGCCAGCAGCCCCCTGGGGTTCCCCGAAGAGACCCGGTACTTC
CDR3aa: CASSPLGFPEETRYF

j_gene: TRBJ1-5
d_gene: .
v_gene: TRBV5-1
abundance: few
CDR3nt: TGCGCCAGCAGCTTGGAGGCCAACAATCAGCCCCAGCATTTT
CDR3aa: CASSLEANNQPQHF

j_gene: TRBJ2-7
d_gene: TRBD2
v_gene: TRBV20-1
abundance: .
CDR3nt: TGCAGTAGCTCTAGCGGGGGCTCCTACGAGCAGTACTTC
CDR3aa: CSSSSGGSYEQYF

j_gene: TRBJ1-6
d_gene: .
v_gene: TRBV20-1
abundance: .
CDR3nt: TGCAGTGCCCCGAGGGGGGCCGAGAATAATTCACCCCTCCACTTT
CDR3aa: CSAPRGAENNSPLHF

j_gene: TRBJ2-3
d_gene: TRBD1
v_gene: TRBV29-1
abundance: .
CDR3nt: TGCAGCGCCGGGACAGCGAGCACAGATACGCAGTATTTT
CDR3aa: CSAGTASTDTQYF

j_gene: TRBJ2-5
d_gene: TRBD1
v_gene: TRBV4-1
abundance: .
CDR3nt: TGCGCCAGCAGCCAAGATAAGGACAGGCATCAAGAGACCCAGTACTTC
CDR3aa: CASSQDKDRHQETQYF

j_gene: TRBJ2-4
d_gene: TRBD1
v_gene: TRBV7-9
abundance: .
CDR3nt: TGTGCCAGCAGGGCAGGGGGCTCAGGGGAGCAGTACTTC
CDR3aa: CASRAGGSGEQYF

j_gene: TRBJ2-7
d_gene: TRBD1
v_gene: TRBV28
abundance: .
CDR3nt: TGTGCCAGCAGACTAACTGACAGGGACGAGCAGTACTTC
CDR3aa: CASRLTDRDEQYF

j_gene: TRBJ1-2
d_gene: .
v_gene: TRBV11-2
abundance: .
CDR3nt: TGTGCCAGCAGCTTTTCCGGCGGCGGGGCAGGGAGTTTGAGATGTTATGGCTACACCTTC
CDR3aa: CASSFSGGGAGSLRCYGYTF

j_gene: TRBJ1-4
d_gene: .
v_gene: TRBV20-1
abundance: .
CDR3nt: TGCAGTGCCCACATTGCAACTAATGAAAAACTGTTTTTT
CDR3aa: CSAHIATNEKLFF

j_gene: TRBJ2-4
d_gene: .
v_gene: TRBV7-2
abundance: .
CDR3nt: TGTGCCAGCAGCTCTACCAGGGTGGCCCAAAACATTCAGTACTTC
CDR3aa: CASSSTRVAQNIQYF

j_gene: TRBJ2-1
d_gene: TRBD2
v_gene: TRBV2
abundance: .
CDR3nt: TGTGCCAACGGAATTAGCGGGGGGGCGACCAATGAGCAGTTCTTC
CDR3aa: CANGISGGATNEQFF

j_gene: TRBJ2-1
d_gene: .
v_gene: TRBV27
abundance: .
CDR3nt: TGTGCCAGCAGTTTATTAGGGAATAGTAACAATGAGCAGTTCTTC
CDR3aa: CASSLLGNSNNEQFF

j_gene: TRBJ2-1
d_gene: .
v_gene: TRBV10-3
abundance: .
CDR3nt: TGTGCCATCGGCGCGGACCCCACGGGGCAGTTCTTC
CDR3aa: CAIGADPTGQFF

j_gene: TRBJ2-2
d_gene: .
v_gene: TRBV5-5
abundance: many
CDR3nt: TGTGCCAGCAGCTTCCCTTCCGGGGAGCTGTTTTTT
CDR3aa: CASSFPSGELFF

j_gene: TRBJ2-7
d_gene: .
v_gene: TRBV10-3
abundance: .
CDR3nt: TGTGCCATCGGTTGGACTGGCGAGCAGTACTTC
CDR3aa: CAIGWTGEQYF

j_gene: TRBJ2-7
d_gene: TRBD1
v_gene: TRBV3-1
abundance: .
CDR3nt: TGTGCCAGCACCGGACAGGGTCGATACGAGCAGTACTTC
CDR3aa: CASTGQGRYEQYF